Given below is one T cell receptor beta chain in context. As yet, its antigen is unknown. In the sorted-subset replicate PCRs, 200 ng DNA, 29,000 or so T cell genomes, was used. Some clones are missing from TCRdb's copy, which holds only in-frame ones; the method was immunoSEQ multiplex PCR. The sample lists about 590,000 clones; 95% were seen once. CD45RO-negative, CCR7-positively selected cells formed the naive CD8 fraction, excluding terminally differentiated effector memory CD45RA+ cells. This entry is derived from a study of shared clonotypes between healthy human individuals. Study-level background: Per donor, three plates held CD4 naive cells, three held CD4 memory, two held CD8 naive and one held CD8 memory. Study-wide results and limits: Estimated clonotype richness was generally higher in naive than memory subsets. Only a few donors were included, so the genetic and exposure-history diversity represented was limited.

Sample: naive CD8+ T cells sorted from blood. The sequence came from a woman in her thirties in good health.

The CDR3 bases are TGTGCCAGCAAGACTAGCGGGAGGGGCTACGAGCAGTACTTC. Translation gives CASKTSGRGYEQYF. The chain recombines TRBV27 with TRBJ2-7; 14 bases match TRBD2. Germline V CDR1 and CDR2: MNHEY, SMNVEV (reference sequence). The J segment lost 3 bases and the V segment lost 7 bases, leaving 2 bases of the junction unmatched. This CDR3 contains 14 residues.